Listed below are T cell receptor beta chains from one sample, sequenced in a study of cytotoxic CD8 clonotypes in ibrutinib-treated CLL. Some clones are missing from TCRdb's copy, which holds only in-frame ones; the method was immunoSEQ multiplex PCR. The sample carries 140,000 to 150,000 clones, roughly three quarters recorded once. The sample here was PBMCs, taken after 24 months of ibrutinib treatment. All receptors come from a human donor with chronic lymphocytic leukemia. Both conserved end residues are part of each CDR3. A D gene is named only where the DNA matches it firmly. Clone size is not always given. Where it is, it says once, few, many or a class for expanded clones.

NA	TRBV6-5	NA	TRBJ1-3	TGTGCCAGCAGCCCAACAAGCTCTGGAAACACCATATATTTT	CASSPTSSGNTIYF
TRBD2	TRBV6-5	NA	TRBJ2-5	TGTGCCAGCAGTTCACTAGCGGAAGAGACCCAGTACTTC	CASSSLAEETQYF
NA	TRBV9	NA	TRBJ2-7	TGTGCCAGCAGCGTAGGGGCGTTCCCCTCCTACGAGCAGTACTTC	CASSVGAFPSYEQYF
TRBD2	TRBV6-4	NA	TRBJ2-3	TGTGCCAGCAGTGACCGCCCCTGGAGGGAGGGAAGCACAGATACGCAGTATTTT	CASSDRPWREGSTDTQYF
NA	TRBV7-2	NA	TRBJ1-5	TGTGCCAGCAGCTTAGTCGGGGCAGGCCAAAATCAGCCCCAGCATTTT	CASSLVGAGQNQPQHF
NA	TRBV19	few	TRBJ2-5	TGTGCCAGTAGTCCGCGACGGAAACAAGAGACCCAGTACTTC	CASSPRRKQETQYF
NA	TRBV11-2	NA	TRBJ2-1	TGTGCCAGCAGCTTTTCCTCCGAGGGTCCAAATGAGCAGTTCTTC	CASSFSSEGPNEQFF
NA	TRBV9	NA	TRBJ2-2	TGTGCCAGCAGCGAGGGGCCGGGCACCGGGGAGCTGTTTTTT	CASSEGPGTGELFF
NA	TRBV5-1	NA	TRBJ2-3	TGCGCCAGCAGCTTGTGGACCCCGTGGGATACGCAGTATTTT	CASSLWTPWDTQYF
TRBD1	TRBV5-1	NA	TRBJ1-4	TGCGCCAGCAGCCGGACAGGGGTAAATGAAAAACTGTTTTTT	CASSRTGVNEKLFF
NA	TRBV29-1	NA	TRBJ2-7	TGCAGCGTTGAAGGCGACGGCTACGAGCAGTACTTC	CSVEGDGYEQYF
NA	TRBV6-4	many	TRBJ1-1	TGTGCCAGCAGTCCGCAGCGGGGCTCTGAAGCTTTCTTT	CASSPQRGSEAFF
NA	TRBV9	NA	TRBJ1-5	TGTGCCAGCAGCGTAGAGGACGCCAAGGGGCAGCCCCAGCATTTT	CASSVEDAKGQPQHF
NA	TRBV10-3	NA	TRBJ1-2	TGTGCCATCACCGGGGAGGTTAACTATGGCTACACCTTC	CAITGEVNYGYTF
NA	TRBV11-3	NA	TRBJ2-2	TGTGCCAGCAGCCAGATCACCGGGGAGCTGTTTTTT	CASSQITGELFF
NA	TRBV28	NA	TRBJ2-2	TGTGCCAGCAGCCCCCCACTAGCACCGGGGGAGCTGTTTTTT	CASSPPLAPGELFF